The clone carrying this TCR beta chain turned up a few times. Its antigen is currently unknown. The sample belongs to a study of identical twins. One entry per CDR3 protein results from TCRdb running MiXCR on the 5' RACE reads. The sample comprises about 520,000 distinct CDR3 sequences, 22% of which are singletons, and about 0.93% rests with the top ten. The CDR3 has 17 residues. Per germline, CDR1 SGHVS and CDR2 FNYEAQ. Trimming removed 2 bases from V and 0 bases from J; junction bases left unmatched: 5. The study's findings and limits: Compared with models, monozygotic twins showed more out-of-frame TCR alpha sharing.

In addition, the sample was reused for a study of T cells expressing NK-cell markers. That paper adds: The CD3+CD56-NKG2C+ fraction of several donors was also led by these clonotypes.

Sequenced sample: CD4+ T cells sorted from blood. The origin of this receptor is a woman aged 18-35 years in good health. This chain connects TRBV7-6 to TRBJ2-7, with 12 bases aligning to TRBD2. The CDR3 is CASSLTSGGLSSYEQYF. For the CDR3, the DNA is TGTGCCAGCAGCTTAACTAGCGGGGGGCTCAGCTCCTACGAGCAGTACTTC.